What follows are 27 T cell receptor beta chains derived from one specimen sequenced in a study of response to subunit inactivated influenza vaccine. TCRdb itself ran the RT-PCR reads through MiXCR, one entry per CDR3 protein. In the table there are 160,000 or so distinct CDR3 sequences, roughly a tenth of which are singletons. Sequences were derived from non-naive T cells sorted from PBMCs, sampled roughly 45 days after vaccination. All receptors derive from a man aged 50 to 59 who received an inactivated influenza vaccine.

V usage is TRBV5-1 and J usage is TRBJ1-3, with D possibly TRBD1 on 5 matching bases. Trimming removed 1 base at V and 0 bases at J, with 17 bases between. Per germline, CDR1 SGHRS and CDR2 YFSETQ. The CDR3 covers 18 residues. DNA of the CDR3: TGCGCCAGCAGCTTGAGGGATCACGGGACCTCCTCTGGAAACACCATATATTTT. This codes for CASSLRDHGTSSGNTIYF.

CDR3 DNA sequence: TGTGCCAGCACCCTAGCGGGAGCAGAGACCCAGTACTTC. Its translation: CASTLAGAETQYF. V gene TRBV12-3 or TRBV12-4 combines with J gene TRBJ2-5, with TRBD2 matching 10 bases. The J segment lost 4 bases and the V segment lost 7 bases, leaving 3 bases of the junction unmatched. This CDR3 spans 13 amino acids.

The chain is built from TRBV2 and TRBJ1-2; D is perhaps TRBD1 (5 bases). The CDR3 runs 13 residues. V lost 3 bases and J 8 bases, leaving 13 bases between the germline ends. Germline CDR1 reads SNHLY; CDR2 reads FYNNEI. For the CDR3, the DNA is TGTGCCAGCAGTGAGGCCAGGGAGGGAGGCTACACCTTC. This sequence encodes CASSEAREGGYTF.

This clonotype was counted ten times or more. CDR3 in DNA: TGTGCCAGCACGACCAGCACTAATGAAAAACTGTTTTTT. Amino acid sequence: CASTTSTNEKLFF. The V and J genes are TRBV12-3 or TRBV12-4 and TRBJ1-4, with D unresolved. Trimming stripped 7 bases from V and 2 bases from J, with 8 bases between. This CDR3 has 13 amino acids.

The chain has TRBV19 and TRBJ2-7; unclear D gene. Germline-derived CDR1 and CDR2 are LNHDA and SQIVND (reference sequence). V was shortened by 1 base and J by 6 bases, with 4 bases between the two germline ends. CDR3 length: 11 residues. This CDR3 is CASSIGVEQYF. DNA for the CDR3: TGTGCCAGTAGTATAGGTGTCGAGCAGTACTTC.

Many counts were recorded for this clonotype. This chain links TRBV3-1 with TRBJ2-1; D not resolved. V lost 0 bases to trimming and J lost 4 bases, with 7 bases between them. Germline values: CDR1 LGHDT, CDR2 YNNKEL (reference sequence). The CDR3 sequence is 14 residues long. The CDR3 spells CASSQDGQYNEQFF. In DNA, the CDR3 is TGTGCCAGCAGCCAAGATGGCCAGTACAATGAGCAGTTCTTC.

The genes are TRBV18 and TRBJ1-2; D unresolved. V lost 2 bases, J lost 2 bases, and 3 bases lay in between. Per the germline V gene, CDR1 is KGHSH and CDR2 is LQKENI. The CDR3 length is 12 residues. The chain's CDR3 is CASSPENYGYTF. Written as DNA, the CDR3 is TGTGCCAGCTCACCAGAAAACTATGGCTACACCTTC.

V gene TRBV6-2 or TRBV6-3 combines with J gene TRBJ2-3; tentatively, D is TRBD2 (6 bases). The CDR3 is 14 residues long. V was shortened by 5 bases and J by 2 bases, with 11 bases between the two germline ends. Germline V gene lookup returns CDR1 MNHEY and CDR2 SVGEGT. As DNA, the CDR3 is TGTGCCAGCAGTAGGGCTAGCGTCACAGATACGCAGTATTTT. Translating gives CASSRASVTDTQYF.

The table lists this clonotype with many counts. The chain combines TRBV4-3 with TRBJ2-1; 7 bases align to TRBD2. The CDR3 totals 17 residues. With V trimmed by 0 bases and J by 4 bases, 9 bases remained unmatched. In germline, CDR1 is LGHNA, CDR2 YSLEER. CDR3 sequence (DNA): TGCGCCAGCAGCCAAGAAACCTCGACTAGCCAGTACAATGAGCAGTTCTTC. Its protein product is CASSQETSTSQYNEQFF.

V and J are TRBV7-6 and TRBJ2-3, with 13 bases identical to TRBD2. V shed 5 bases, J shed 4 bases, and the junction held 6 bases outside the gene matches. Germline V gene lookup returns CDR1 SGHVS and CDR2 FNYEAQ. The CDR3 is made up of 16 amino acids. The CDR3 here is CASSPRLAGGSDTQYF. DNA for the CDR3: TGTGCCAGCAGCCCCAGACTAGCGGGAGGTTCAGATACGCAGTATTTT.

The V call is TRBV6-1, the J call TRBJ2-3; the D call may be TRBD1 or TRBD2 (5 bases each). This CDR3 comprises 15 residues. Germline CDR1 and CDR2: MNHNS and SASEGT. V lost 8 bases and J lost 2, with 17 bases in between. CDR3 sequence reads: CASLPRQGPTDTQYF. The CDR3 nucleotides are TGTGCCAGCTTACCACGGCAGGGACCCACAGATACGCAGTATTTT.

This clonotype has a count of ten or more. This sequence joins TRBV20-1 and TRBJ2-3; no clear D gene. This CDR3 is built from 15 residues. Germline values: CDR1 DFQATT, CDR2 SNEGSKA (reference sequence). V gave up 6 bases and J gave up 2 bases, with 18 bases separating them. CDR3 sequence: CSARPTSGHTDTQYF. CDR3 nucleotides: TGCAGTGCCCGACCGACCTCCGGCCACACAGATACGCAGTATTTT.

The genes are TRBV9 and TRBJ2-1; D gene uncertain. Trimming pared 3 bases from V and 8 bases from J, leaving 9 bases between. CDR1 is SGDLS and CDR2 is YYNGEE in the germline V gene. The CDR3 runs to 12 residues. The CDR3: CASSEPSYEQFF. The CDR3 region has the DNA TGTGCCAGCAGCGAGCCCAGCTATGAGCAGTTCTTC. The whole variable domain, filled in from reference TRBV9 and TRBJ2-1, reads DSGVTQTPKHLITATGQRVTLRCSPRSGDLSVYWYQQSLDQGLQFLIQYYNGEERAKGNILERFSAQQFPDLHSELNLSSLELGDSALYFCASSEPSYEQFFGPGTRLTVL.

CDR3 loop: CASSEVTGNTDTQYF. CDR3 nucleotide sequence: TGTGCCAGCAGTGAAGTGACAGGGAACACAGATACGCAGTATTTT. The J gene is TRBJ2-3, the V gene TRBV6-4, with TRBD1 identical over 7 bases. The CDR3 loop spans 15 amino acids. Per the germline V gene, CDR1 is MRHNA and CDR2 is SNTAGT. Trimming at V came to 3 bases and at J to 2 bases, leaving 5 bases not matched to a gene.

This clonotype was seen at least ten times. This chain connects TRBV12-3 or TRBV12-4 to TRBJ1-3; D is perhaps TRBD1 (6 bases). The germline V and J ends were trimmed by 5 bases and 4 bases, with 15 bases remaining between them. This CDR3 has 15 residues. The CDR3 here is CASSQDSLIGNTIYF. The DNA of the CDR3 is TGTGCCAGCAGTCAGGACAGTTTGATCGGAAACACCATATATTTT.

As DNA, the CDR3 is TGTGCCAGCACAAATCCGGCAGGGTTGGTCGAGCAGTACTTC. As protein: CASTNPAGLVEQYF. V and J are TRBV28 and TRBJ2-7; D might be TRBD1 (5 bases). The V gene lost 7 bases and the J gene lost 6 bases, with 19 bases spanning the gap. This CDR3 spans 14 amino acids. CDR1 and CDR2 (germline): MDHEN, SYDVKM.

In its sample, this clonotype was seen a few times. The chain links TRBV11-1 to TRBJ2-2, with D perhaps matching TRBD1 or TRBD2 (6 bases each). Germline V gene data show CDR1 as SGHAT and CDR2 as FQDESV (reference sequence). V lost 6 bases and J lost 0, with 14 bases in between. The CDR3 extends over 16 amino acids. The CDR3 loop is CASRLFGGANTGELFF. The CDR3 DNA reads as TGTGCCAGCAGGCTATTCGGGGGCGCGAACACCGGGGAGCTGTTTTTT. Full variable domain (remainder filled in from reference TRBV11-1 and TRBJ2-2): EAEVAQSPRYKITEKSQAVAFWCDPISGHATLYWYRQILGQGPELLVQFQDESVVDDSQLPKDRFSAERLKGVDSTLKIQPAELGDSAMYLCASRLFGGANTGELFFGEGSRLTVL.

The J gene is TRBJ2-5, the V gene TRBV4-3; weak D call: TRBD1 (6 bases). CDR3 length: 15 amino acids. The ends were cut back, 0 bases at V and 3 bases at J, with 11 bases in the middle. Germline CDR1 is LGHNA and CDR2 is YSLEER. CDR3 bases: TGCGCCAGCAGCCAAGAAGGGGGTTGCGAAGAGACCCAGTACTTC. The encoded protein is CASSQEGGCEETQYF.

This clonotype has more than one count but fewer than ten. CDR3 coding DNA: TGTGCCAGCAGAATGCTCCTCGGGGGTTTACAGCGGGACCCCTACAATGAGCAGTTCTTC. Translation gives CASRMLLGGLQRDPYNEQFF. V is TRBV28 and J is TRBJ2-1; 7 bases map to TRBD2. Germline V gene lookup returns CDR1 MDHEN and CDR2 SYDVKM. This CDR3 is 20 amino acids long. Trimming cost V 6 bases and J 2 bases; bases outside gene matches: 22.

This clonotype was seen only a few times. The chain employs TRBV6-2 or TRBV6-3 and TRBJ2-5; TRBD1 agrees at 7 bases. V was clipped by 8 bases and J by 4 bases; unmatched bases: 7. CDR3 length equals 13 residues. CDR1 is MNHEY and CDR2 is SVGEGT in the germline V gene. The CDR3 nucleotides read TGTGCCAGCGCTCGACAGGGAATAGAGACCCAGTACTTC. The encoded protein is CASARQGIETQYF.

The gene calls are TRBV6-2 or TRBV6-3 and TRBJ2-7, with 7 bases aligning to TRBD1. CDR3 size: 13 residues. Per the germline V gene, CDR1 is MNHEY and CDR2 is SVGEGT. The V and J ends lost 6 bases and 5 bases, in that order; junction bases with no gene match: 7. The CDR3 DNA reads TGTGCCAGCAGAACGACAGGGACCAACGAGCAGTACTTC. This translates into CASRTTGTNEQYF.

This clonotype was counted many times. The chain employs TRBV12-3 or TRBV12-4 and TRBJ1-2; D unresolved. This CDR3 contains 13 residues. V was clipped by 9 bases and J by 2 bases, with 13 bases between them. CDR3 sequence (DNA): TGTGCCAGTGTGGGGTCATGGAACTATGGCTACACCTTC. The encoded protein is CASVGSWNYGYTF.

This clonotype was seen ten or more times. This sequence joins TRBV10-3 and TRBJ2-3, with D hard to call. This CDR3 has 15 residues. In germline, CDR1 is ENHRY, CDR2 SYGVKD. Trimming removed 0 bases at V and 0 bases at J, with 7 bases between. The CDR3 sequence: CAISESYVSTDTQYF. The CDR3 nucleotides are TGTGCCATCAGTGAGTCCTACGTAAGCACAGATACGCAGTATTTT.

The chain employs TRBV28 and TRBJ1-5, with D unclear. Trimming removed 2 bases from V and 2 bases from J, with 10 bases in between. CDR1 and CDR2 (germline): MDHEN, SYDVKM. The CDR3 sequence is 15 residues long. CDR3: CASSLGEVRNQPQHF. The CDR3 DNA is TGTGCCAGCAGTTTAGGGGAGGTTCGCAATCAGCCCCAGCATTTT.

This chain uses TRBV10-3 with TRBJ2-3, with D uncertain. Germline CDR1 is ENHRY and CDR2 is SYGVKD. The length of the CDR3 is 12 residues. V lost 7 bases to trimming and J lost 0 bases, with 5 bases between them. CDR3 protein: CAIKTSTDTQYF. CDR3 coding DNA: TGTGCCATCAAGACTAGCACAGATACGCAGTATTTT.

At least ten counts were recorded for this clonotype. This chain joins TRBV3-1 and TRBJ2-7; tentative D call: TRBD2 (6 bases). This CDR3 has 13 residues. The germline CDR1 and CDR2 sequences are LGHDT and YNNKEL (reference sequence). Trimming took off 2 bases at V and 3 bases at J, with 8 bases between the two ends. The CDR3: CASSQSGGYEQYF. The DNA of the CDR3 is TGTGCCAGCAGCCAATCCGGGGGCTACGAGCAGTACTTC.

This clonotype has a count of ten or more. The V call is TRBV7-2, the J call TRBJ1-1; D call uncertain. The CDR3 length is 13 residues. Germline loops: CDR1 SGHTA, CDR2 FQGNSA. Trimming cost V 5 bases and J 6 bases, with 13 bases left between them. CDR3 in amino acids: CASSLGRASEAFF. In DNA, the CDR3 is TGTGCCAGCAGCCTCGGACGGGCGTCTGAAGCTTTCTTT.